A single TCR beta chain is shown here with its context. The data originate from a study of early T cells in non-severe SARS-CoV-2 infection. CDR3 size: 15 residues. Trimming cost V 1 base and J 2 bases; bases outside gene matches: 1. Each single cDNA molecule received a unique molecular identifier. TCRdb re-called the 5' RACE reads through MiXCR, storing one row per CDR3 protein. The sample records tens of thousands of distinct CDR3 sequences, over 7% being singletons. This clonotype was obtained from an adult who was a healthcare worker with PCR-confirmed SARS-CoV-2 infection or an uninfected control (not recorded which). Input material: whole blood. The chain recombines TRBV12-3 or TRBV12-4 with TRBJ1-3, with 8 nucleotides matching TRBD1. The CDR3 DNA sequence: TGTGCCAGCAGTTTAGGGACAGGGCCTGGAAACACCATATATTTT. Encoded protein: CASSLGTGPGNTIYF.